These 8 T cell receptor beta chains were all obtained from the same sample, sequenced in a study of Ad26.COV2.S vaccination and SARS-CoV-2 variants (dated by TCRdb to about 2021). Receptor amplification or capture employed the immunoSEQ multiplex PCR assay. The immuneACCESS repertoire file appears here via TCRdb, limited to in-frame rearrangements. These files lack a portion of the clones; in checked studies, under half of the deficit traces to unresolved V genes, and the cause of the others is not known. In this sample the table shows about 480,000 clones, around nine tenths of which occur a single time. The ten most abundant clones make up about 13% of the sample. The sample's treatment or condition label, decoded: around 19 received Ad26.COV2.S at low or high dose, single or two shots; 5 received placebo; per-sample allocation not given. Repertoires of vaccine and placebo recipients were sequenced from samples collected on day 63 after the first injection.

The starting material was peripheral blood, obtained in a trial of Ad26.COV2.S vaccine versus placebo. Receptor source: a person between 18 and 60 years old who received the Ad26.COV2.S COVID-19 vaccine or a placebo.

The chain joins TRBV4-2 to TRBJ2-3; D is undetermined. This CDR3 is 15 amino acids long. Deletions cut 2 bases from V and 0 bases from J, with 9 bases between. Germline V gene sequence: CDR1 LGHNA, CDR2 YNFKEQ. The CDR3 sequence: CASSQSSPSTDTQYF. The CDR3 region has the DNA TGTGCCAGCAGCCAATCGTCCCCTAGCACAGATACGCAGTATTTT.

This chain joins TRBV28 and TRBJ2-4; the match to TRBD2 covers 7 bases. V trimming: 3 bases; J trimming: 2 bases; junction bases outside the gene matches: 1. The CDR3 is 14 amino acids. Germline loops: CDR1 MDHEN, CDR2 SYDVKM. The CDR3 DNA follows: TGTGCCAGCAGTTTGGGAGGGTCCAAAAACATTCAGTACTTC. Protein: CASSLGGSKNIQYF.

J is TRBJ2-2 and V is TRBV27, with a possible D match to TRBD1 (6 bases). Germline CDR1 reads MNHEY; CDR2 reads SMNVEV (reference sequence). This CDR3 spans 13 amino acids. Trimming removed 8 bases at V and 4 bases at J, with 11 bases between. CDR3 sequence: CASLDRTTGELFF. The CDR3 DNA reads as TGTGCCAGCCTCGACAGGACCACCGGGGAGCTGTTTTTT.

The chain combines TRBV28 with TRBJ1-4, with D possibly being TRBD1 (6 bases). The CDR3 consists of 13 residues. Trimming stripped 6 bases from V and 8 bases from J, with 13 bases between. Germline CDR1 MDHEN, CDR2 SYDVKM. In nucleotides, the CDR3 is TGTGCCAGCAGGGGAACAGGGTTGGAAAAACTGTTTTTT. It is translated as CASRGTGLEKLFF.

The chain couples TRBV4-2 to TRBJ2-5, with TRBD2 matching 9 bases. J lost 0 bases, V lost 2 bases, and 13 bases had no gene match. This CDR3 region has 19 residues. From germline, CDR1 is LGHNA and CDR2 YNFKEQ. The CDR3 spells CASSQIQQDTSGHQETQYF. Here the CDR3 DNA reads TGTGCCAGCAGCCAAATCCAACAGGACACTAGCGGGCACCAAGAGACCCAGTACTTC.

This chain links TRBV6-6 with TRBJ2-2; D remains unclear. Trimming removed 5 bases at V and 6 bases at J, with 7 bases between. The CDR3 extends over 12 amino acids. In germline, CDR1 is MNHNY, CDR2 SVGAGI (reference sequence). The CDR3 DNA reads TGTGCCAGCAGTCGATCCGCCGGGGAGCTGTTTTTT. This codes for CASSRSAGELFF.

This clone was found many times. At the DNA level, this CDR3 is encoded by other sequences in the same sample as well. The CDR3 sequence is CASSPTSGSSYEQYF. The CDR3 DNA is TGTGCCAGCAGTCCCACTAGCGGGAGTTCCTACGAGCAGTACTTC. This chain uses TRBV2 with TRBJ2-7; 11 nucleotides align to TRBD2. Unmatched junction bases numbered 4, after V lost 5 bases and J lost 1 base. Per the germline V gene, CDR1 is SNHLY and CDR2 is FYNNEI. The CDR3 loop spans 15 amino acids.

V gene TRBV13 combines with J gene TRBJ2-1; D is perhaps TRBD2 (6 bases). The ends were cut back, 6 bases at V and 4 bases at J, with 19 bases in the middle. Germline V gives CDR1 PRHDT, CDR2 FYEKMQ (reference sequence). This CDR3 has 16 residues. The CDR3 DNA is TGTGCCAGCAGTGGAGGGCCTGATCGGCCGTACAATGAGCAGTTCTTC. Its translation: CASSGGPDRPYNEQFF.